Each of the 22 T cell receptor beta chains below was sequenced from the same sample in a study of cytomegalovirus exposure and HLA in healthy donors. Amplification used 60 Vbeta primers and 13 Jbeta primers. The protocol was immunoSEQ multiplex PCR, while the TCRdb copy is restricted to in-frame clones and leaves out a portion. The table lists 200,000 or so clones. The specimen sequenced was PBMCs. The receptor set was obtained from a boy aged 5-17 years in good health and CMV-seronegative.

Details on this clone: One end of the junction does not line up with germline, which may come from a read error. The genes are TRBV29-1 and TRBJ1-2, with D unclear. The length of the CDR3 is 15 residues. CDR1 SQVTM and CDR2 ANQGSEA come from the germline V gene. CDR3 residues: CSVDLLTSSGYGYTF. In DNA, the CDR3 is TGCAGCGTTGATCTGTTAACGTCTTCGGGGTATGGCTACACCTTT.

V and J are TRBV25-1 and TRBJ1-2, with 7 bases fitting TRBD1. After removal of 4 bases from V and 4 bases from J, the junction contained 15 bases not matched to a gene. The V gene's germline CDR1 is MGHDK and CDR2 SYGVNS. CDR3 size: 17 residues. This CDR3 is CASSARQGWGQSYGYTF. Here the CDR3 DNA reads TGTGCCAGCAGTGCAAGACAGGGTTGGGGTCAGAGCTATGGCTACACCTTC.

The chain couples TRBV18 to TRBJ2-3, with 13 bases aligning to TRBD2. Germline V gives CDR1 KGHSH, CDR2 LQKENI. With 1 base clipped from V and 0 bases from J, the junction kept 4 bases outside the gene matches. CDR3 length: 18 residues. The CDR3, as DNA: TGTGCCAGCTCACCACTCGGACTAGCGGGAGTAAGCACAGATACGCAGTATTTT. It yields the protein CASSPLGLAGVSTDTQYF.

The chain has TRBV25-1 and TRBJ1-3, with 7 positions matching TRBD1. The germline V gene encodes CDR1 MGHDK and CDR2 SYGVNS. The CDR3 runs 15 residues. Unmatched junction bases numbered 4, after V lost 2 bases and J lost 3 bases. DNA for the CDR3: TGTGCCAGCAGTGAAACAGGGGTGGTTGGAAACACCATATATTTT. Amino acid sequence: CASSETGVVGNTIYF.

V gene TRBV6-1 combines with J gene TRBJ1-4; 12 bases are shared with TRBD1. CDR3 size: 15 residues. The J segment lost 8 bases and the V segment lost 3 bases, leaving 4 bases of the junction unmatched. Looked up from germline, CDR1 is MNHNS and CDR2 is SASEGT. CDR3 residues: CASSDGDRGQEKLFF. The CDR3 DNA reads as TGTGCCAGCAGTGACGGGGACAGGGGGCAAGAAAAACTGTTTTTT.

This rearrangement joins TRBV28 to TRBJ2-6, with D perhaps matching TRBD1 (5 bases). Germline V gene lookup returns CDR1 MDHEN and CDR2 SYDVKM. Trimming removed 5 bases from V and 0 bases from J, with 8 bases in between. The CDR3 is 15 amino acids. The CDR3 protein is CASSRQISGANVLTF. CDR3 DNA sequence: TGTGCCAGCAGTCGACAGATCTCTGGGGCCAACGTCCTGACTTTC.

The J gene is TRBJ2-7, the V gene TRBV4-1; D is unresolved. The germline V and J ends were trimmed by 1 base and 3 bases, with 7 bases remaining between them. The V gene's germline CDR1 is MGHRA and CDR2 YSYEKL. CDR3 length: 13 amino acids. DNA of the CDR3: TGCGCCAGCAGCCAAGGATCCAGCTACGAGCAGTACTTC. As protein: CASSQGSSYEQYF.

The CDR3 DNA sequence: TGCGCCAGCAGCCCGTTTCACCCGGACACCGGGGAGCTGTTTTTT. It yields the protein CASSPFHPDTGELFF. The gene calls are TRBV4-1 and TRBJ2-2, with D unresolved. The length of the CDR3 is 15 residues. Germline V gives CDR1 MGHRA, CDR2 YSYEKL. Trimming cost V 4 bases and J 3 bases, with 12 bases left between them.

V usage is TRBV6-5 and J usage is TRBJ1-5; possible D gene TRBD1, 6 bases. V was trimmed by 6 bases and J by 4 bases, leaving 13 bases between them. The CDR3 contains 14 residues. Per the germline V gene, CDR1 is MNHEY and CDR2 is SVGAGI. The CDR3 region has the DNA TGTGCCAGCAGCCCGGACAGCTTTAATCAGCCCCAGCATTTT. Translated: CASSPDSFNQPQHF.

The chain is built from TRBV6-1 and TRBJ2-6; 8 bases fit TRBD1. Per the germline V gene, CDR1 is MNHNS and CDR2 is SASEGT. The CDR3 covers 17 residues. Trimming took 3 bases from V and 0 from J; bases not matched to a gene: 4. The chain's CDR3 is CASSDVTGVSGANVLTF. The CDR3 bases are TGTGCCAGCAGTGATGTGACAGGGGTCTCTGGGGCCAACGTCCTGACTTTC.

The J gene is TRBJ2-7, the V gene TRBV28; perhaps TRBD1 as D (6 bases). The CDR3 has 14 amino acids. Germline V gene data show CDR1 as MDHEN and CDR2 as SYDVKM. V was shortened by 3 bases and J by 6 bases, with 15 bases between the two germline ends. The CDR3 DNA follows: TGTGCCAGCAGTTTTGGGGGCGGCTTTGGCGAGCAGTACTTC. This gives the protein CASSFGGGFGEQYF.

The gene calls are TRBV5-4 and TRBJ2-7; no reliable D call. CDR1 is SGHNT, CDR2 YYREEE, per germline (reference sequence). V was shortened by 1 base and J by 0 bases, with 8 bases between the two germline ends. The CDR3 extends over 14 amino acids. Here the CDR3 DNA reads TGTGCCAGCAGCTTGTTTCAATCCTCCTACGAGCAGTACTTC. This sequence encodes CASSLFQSSYEQYF.

The chain is built from TRBV2 and TRBJ2-2; D is unclear. V was cut by 7 bases and J by 7 bases, with 16 bases left in between. CDR3 length: 14 amino acids. The germline CDR1 and CDR2 sequences are SNHLY and FYNNEI. CDR3 residues: CASKAETLSGELFF. The CDR3 bases are TGTGCCAGCAAGGCGGAGACCCTCAGCGGGGAGCTGTTTTTT.

The chain joins TRBV5-1 to TRBJ2-1, with TRBD2 matching over 7 bases. V gave up 6 bases and J gave up 7 bases; unmatched junction bases: 16. This CDR3 region has 16 residues. From germline, CDR1 is SGHRS and CDR2 YFSETQ. CDR3 in amino acids: CASTKPGGLASNEQFF. The CDR3 DNA reads as TGCGCCAGCACAAAACCCGGGGGGTTGGCGTCTAATGAGCAGTTCTTC. Drawing the rest from reference TRBV5-1 and TRBJ2-1, the complete variable domain is KAGVTQTPRYLIKTRGQQVTLSCSPISGHRSVSWYQQTPGQGLQFLFEYFSETQRNKGNFPGRFSGRQFSNSRSEMNVSTLELGDSALYLCASTKPGGLASNEQFFGPGTRLTVL.

The V gene is TRBV4-1, the J gene TRBJ1-1, with 12 bases aligning to TRBD1. Germline CDR1 reads MGHRA; CDR2 reads YSYEKL. The V segment lost 1 base and the J segment 1 base; nucleotides outside the gene matches: 4. The CDR3 covers 17 residues. CDR3 sequence (DNA): TGCGCCAGCAGCCAAGGGCCGGGACAGGGGGCGAACACTGAAGCTTTCTTT. Amino acids: CASSQGPGQGANTEAFF.

This chain joins TRBV19 and TRBJ1-2; TRBD1 agrees at 7 bases. The CDR3 is 16 residues long. V lost 6 bases, J lost 0 bases, and 10 bases stayed unmatched. Per the germline V gene, CDR1 is LNHDA and CDR2 is SQIVND (reference sequence). The CDR3 DNA reads as TGTGCCAGTAGGTGGGACAGTCGTAGATCTAACTATGGCTACACCTTC. This translates into CASRWDSRRSNYGYTF.

The V gene is TRBV5-1, the J gene TRBJ2-1, with 10 bases lining up with TRBD1. The V gene's germline CDR1 is SGHRS and CDR2 YFSETQ. J gave up 2 bases and V 6 bases, and 14 bases lay outside the gene matches. This CDR3 spans 18 amino acids. In nucleotides, the CDR3 is TGCGCCAGCAACGTGGGGACAGGGGTCAAAACCACCTACAATGAGCAGTTCTTC. Amino acids: CASNVGTGVKTTYNEQFF.

The chain joins TRBV5-8 to TRBJ1-2; 9 bases match TRBD1. The CDR3 is 18 amino acids. Germline V CDR1 and CDR2: SGHTS, YDEGEE. J lost 4 bases, V lost 4 bases, and 17 bases had no gene match. DNA of the CDR3: TGTGCCAGCAGCCGAACGGGGACAGGGAGCGATTTTTCCTATGGCTACACCTTC. Its protein is CASSRTGTGSDFSYGYTF.

This rearrangement joins TRBV5-1 to TRBJ2-3; D remains ambiguous. The V end lost 2 bases, the J end lost 3 bases, and 7 bases lay between the germline ends. CDR3 length: 13 residues. Per the germline V gene, CDR1 is SGHRS and CDR2 is YFSETQ. CDR3 DNA sequence: TGCGCCAGCAGCTTTGGCAGGACAGATACGCAGTATTTT. Translating gives CASSFGRTDTQYF.

The chain combines TRBV6-5 with TRBJ1-2; D unclear. V was cut by 6 bases and J by 5 bases, with 13 bases left in between. CDR3 length: 13 residues. Germline V CDR1 and CDR2: MNHEY, SVGAGI. CDR3 coding DNA: TGTGCCAGCAGCATAAGCGGCGATTATGGCTACACCTTC. Protein product: CASSISGDYGYTF.

The chain links TRBV7-6 to TRBJ2-1, with D possibly being TRBD2 (6 bases). The length of the CDR3 is 15 residues. Germline V CDR1 and CDR2: SGHVS, FNYEAQ. Trimming cost V 5 bases and J 4 bases, with 15 bases left between them. The CDR3 region is CASSPEGRVYNEQFF. The CDR3 DNA sequence: TGTGCCAGCAGCCCGGAGGGTCGGGTTTACAATGAGCAGTTCTTC.

About this clone: Sequence at one end of the junction differs from germline and may be a read error. This rearrangement joins TRBV30 to TRBJ1-6; TRBD1 is a possible D gene (5 bases). Per germline, CDR1 GTSNPN and CDR2 SVGIG (reference sequence). This CDR3 comprises 13 residues. CDR3 nucleotides: TGCGGTGGGAGGGGAGAGTATAATTCACCCCTCCACTTT. It yields the protein CGGRGEYNSPLHF.